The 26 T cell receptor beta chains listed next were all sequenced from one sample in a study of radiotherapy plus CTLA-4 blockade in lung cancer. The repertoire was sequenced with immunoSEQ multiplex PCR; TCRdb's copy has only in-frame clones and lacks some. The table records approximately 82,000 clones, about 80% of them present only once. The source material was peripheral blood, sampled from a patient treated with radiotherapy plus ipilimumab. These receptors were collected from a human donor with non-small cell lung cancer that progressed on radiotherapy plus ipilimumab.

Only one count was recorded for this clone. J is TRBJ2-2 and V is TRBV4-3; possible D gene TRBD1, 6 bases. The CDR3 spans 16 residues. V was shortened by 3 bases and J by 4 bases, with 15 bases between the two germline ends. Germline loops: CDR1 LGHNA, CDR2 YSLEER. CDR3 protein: CASSQQQGPGTGELFF. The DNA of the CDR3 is TGCGCCAGCAGCCAGCAACAGGGACCGGGCACCGGGGAGCTGTTTTTT.

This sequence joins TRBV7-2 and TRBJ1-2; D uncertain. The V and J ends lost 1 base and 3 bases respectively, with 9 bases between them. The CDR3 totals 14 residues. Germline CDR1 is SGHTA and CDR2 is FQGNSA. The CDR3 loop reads CASSLEPGYYGYTF. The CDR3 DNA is TGTGCCAGCAGCTTAGAGCCGGGATACTATGGCTACACCTTC.

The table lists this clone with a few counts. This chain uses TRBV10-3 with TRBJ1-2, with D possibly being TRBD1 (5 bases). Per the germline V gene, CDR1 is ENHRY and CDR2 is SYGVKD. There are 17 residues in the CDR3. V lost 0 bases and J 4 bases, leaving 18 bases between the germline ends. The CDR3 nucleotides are TGTGCCATCAGTGAGTCGAGAGGCACAGGTCCGGGCTATGGCTACACCTTC. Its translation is CAISESRGTGPGYGYTF.

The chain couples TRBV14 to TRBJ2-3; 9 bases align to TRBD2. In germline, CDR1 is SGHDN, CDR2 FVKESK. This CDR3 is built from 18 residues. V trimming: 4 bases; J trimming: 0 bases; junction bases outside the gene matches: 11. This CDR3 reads CASSPTRLRGGSTDTQYF. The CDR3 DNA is TGTGCCAGCAGCCCCACTAGGCTGCGGGGGGGGAGCACAGATACGCAGTATTTT.

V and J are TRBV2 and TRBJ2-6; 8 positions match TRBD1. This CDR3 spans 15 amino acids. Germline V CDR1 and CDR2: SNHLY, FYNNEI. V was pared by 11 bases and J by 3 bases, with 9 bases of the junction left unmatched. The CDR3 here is CAQRQGAGGANVLTF. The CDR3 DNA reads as TGTGCCCAGCGGCAGGGGGCAGGTGGGGCCAACGTCCTGACTTTC.

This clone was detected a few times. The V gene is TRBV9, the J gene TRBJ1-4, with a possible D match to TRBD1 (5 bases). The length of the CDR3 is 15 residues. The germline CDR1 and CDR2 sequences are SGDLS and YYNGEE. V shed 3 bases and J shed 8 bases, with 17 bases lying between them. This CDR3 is CASSAAGSEWEKLFF. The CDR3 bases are TGTGCCAGCAGCGCCGCAGGGTCAGAGTGGGAAAAACTGTTTTTT.

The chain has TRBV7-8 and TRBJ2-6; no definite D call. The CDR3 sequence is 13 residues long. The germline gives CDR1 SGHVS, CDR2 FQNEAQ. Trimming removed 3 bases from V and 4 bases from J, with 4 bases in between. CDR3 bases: TGTGCCAGCAGCTTCGGGGGGGCCAACGTCCTGACTTTC. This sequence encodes CASSFGGANVLTF.

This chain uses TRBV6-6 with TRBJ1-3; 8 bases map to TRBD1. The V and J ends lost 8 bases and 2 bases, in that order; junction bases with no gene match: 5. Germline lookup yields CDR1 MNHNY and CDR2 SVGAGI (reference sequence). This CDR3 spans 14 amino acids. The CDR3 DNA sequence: TGTGCCAGCCGACAGGGGAGCCCTGGAAACACCATATATTTT. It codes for CASRQGSPGNTIYF.

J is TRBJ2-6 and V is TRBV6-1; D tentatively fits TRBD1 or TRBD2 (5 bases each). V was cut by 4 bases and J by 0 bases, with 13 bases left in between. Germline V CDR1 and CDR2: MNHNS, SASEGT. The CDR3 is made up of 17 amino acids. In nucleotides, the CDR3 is TGTGCCAGCAGTGGCCGGGACCCGGGCTCTGGGGCCAACGTCCTGACTTTC. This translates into CASSGRDPGSGANVLTF.

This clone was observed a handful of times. The CDR3 DNA is TGTGCCAGCAGTGGGCCTGCGGGGGCTACCGGGGAGCTGTTTTTT. This codes for CASSGPAGATGELFF. J is TRBJ2-2 and V is TRBV6-1; D perhaps matches TRBD2 (7 bases). The CDR3 length is 15 residues. V shed 4 bases and J shed 5 bases, with 14 bases lying between them. The germline V gene encodes CDR1 MNHNS and CDR2 SASEGT.

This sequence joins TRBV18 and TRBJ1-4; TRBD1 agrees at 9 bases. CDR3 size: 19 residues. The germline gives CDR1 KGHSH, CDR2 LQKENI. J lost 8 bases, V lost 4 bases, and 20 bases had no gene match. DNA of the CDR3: TGTGCCAGCTCACTACAGGGGGCAATCCCCGCACTTGAAGGGGAAAAACTGTTTTTT. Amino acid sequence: CASSLQGAIPALEGEKLFF.

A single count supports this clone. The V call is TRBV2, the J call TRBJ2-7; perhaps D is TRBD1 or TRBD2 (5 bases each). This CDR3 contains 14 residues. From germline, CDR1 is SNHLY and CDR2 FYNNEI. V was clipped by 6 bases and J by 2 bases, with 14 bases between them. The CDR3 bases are TGTGCCAGCAGGCCCGGGACCTTGACCTACGAGCAGTACTTC. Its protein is CASRPGTLTYEQYF.

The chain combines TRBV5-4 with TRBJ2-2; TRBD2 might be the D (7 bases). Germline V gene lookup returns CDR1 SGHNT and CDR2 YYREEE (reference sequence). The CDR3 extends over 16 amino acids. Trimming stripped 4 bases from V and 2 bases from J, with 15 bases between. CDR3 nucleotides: TGTGCCAGCAGCCCTCCTCGGGGGGCAAACACCGGGGAGCTGTTTTTT. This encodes CASSPPRGANTGELFF.

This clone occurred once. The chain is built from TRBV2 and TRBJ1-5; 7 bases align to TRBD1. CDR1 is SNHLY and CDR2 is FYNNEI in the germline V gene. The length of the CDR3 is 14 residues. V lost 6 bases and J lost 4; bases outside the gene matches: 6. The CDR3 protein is CASRSTGFNQPQHF. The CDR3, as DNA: TGTGCCAGCAGATCGACAGGGTTTAATCAGCCCCAGCATTTT.

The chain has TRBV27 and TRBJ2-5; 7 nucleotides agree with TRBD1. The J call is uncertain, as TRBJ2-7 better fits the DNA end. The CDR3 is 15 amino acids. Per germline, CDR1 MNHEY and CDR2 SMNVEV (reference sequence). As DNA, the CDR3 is TGTGCCACCAAGACAGGGTCAACGCTCTCTTACGAGCAGTACTTC. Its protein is CATKTGSTLSYEQYF.

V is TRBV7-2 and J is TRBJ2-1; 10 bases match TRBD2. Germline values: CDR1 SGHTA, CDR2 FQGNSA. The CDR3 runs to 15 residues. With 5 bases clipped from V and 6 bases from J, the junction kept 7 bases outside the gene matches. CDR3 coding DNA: TGTGCCAGCAGCCCCACTAGCGGGGTCCGCAATGAGCAGTTCTTC. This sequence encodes CASSPTSGVRNEQFF.

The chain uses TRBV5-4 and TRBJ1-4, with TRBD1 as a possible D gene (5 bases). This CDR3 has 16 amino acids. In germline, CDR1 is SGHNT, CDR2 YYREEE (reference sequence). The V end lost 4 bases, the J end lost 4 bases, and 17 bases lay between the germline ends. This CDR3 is CASSRGGEGINEKLFF. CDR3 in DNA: TGTGCCAGCAGCCGCGGAGGGGAGGGTATTAATGAAAAACTGTTTTTT. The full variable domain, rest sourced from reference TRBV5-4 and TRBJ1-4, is ETGVTQSPTHLIKTRGQQVTLRCSSQSGHNTVSWYQQALGQGPQFIFQYYREEENGRGNFPPRFSGLQFPNYSSELNVNALELDDSALYLCASSRGGEGINEKLFFGSGTQLSVL.

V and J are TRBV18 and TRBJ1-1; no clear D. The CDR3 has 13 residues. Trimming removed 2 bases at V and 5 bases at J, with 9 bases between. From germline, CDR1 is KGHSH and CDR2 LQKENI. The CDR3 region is CASSPDRQTEAFF. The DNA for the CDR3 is TGTGCCAGCTCACCAGACCGCCAAACTGAAGCTTTCTTT. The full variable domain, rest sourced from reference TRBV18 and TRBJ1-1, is NAGVMQNPRHLVRRRGQEARLRCSPMKGHSHVYWYRQLPEEGLKFMVYLQKENIIDESGMPKERFSAEFPKEGPSILRIQQVVRGDSAAYFCASSPDRQTEAFFGQGTRLTVV.

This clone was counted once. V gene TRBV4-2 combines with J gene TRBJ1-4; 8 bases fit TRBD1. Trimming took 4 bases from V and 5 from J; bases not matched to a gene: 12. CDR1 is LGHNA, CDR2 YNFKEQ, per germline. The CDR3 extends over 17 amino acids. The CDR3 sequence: CASSLTGVPPSNEKLFF. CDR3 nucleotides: TGTGCCAGCAGCCTGACAGGGGTTCCCCCTTCAAATGAAAAACTGTTTTTT.

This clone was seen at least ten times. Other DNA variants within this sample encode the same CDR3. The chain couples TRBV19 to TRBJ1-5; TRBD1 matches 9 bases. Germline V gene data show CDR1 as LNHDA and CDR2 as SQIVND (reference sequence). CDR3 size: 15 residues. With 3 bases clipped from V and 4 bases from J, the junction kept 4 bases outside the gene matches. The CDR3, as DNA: TGTGCCAGTAGTATGGGGGACAGGGTGAATCAGCCCCAGCATTTT. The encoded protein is CASSMGDRVNQPQHF. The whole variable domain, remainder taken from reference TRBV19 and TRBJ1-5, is DGGITQSPKYLFRKEGQNVTLSCEQNLNHDAMYWYRQDPGQGLRLIYYSQIVNDFQKGDIAEGYSVSREKKESFPLTVTSAQKNPTAFYLCASSMGDRVNQPQHFGDGTRLSIL.

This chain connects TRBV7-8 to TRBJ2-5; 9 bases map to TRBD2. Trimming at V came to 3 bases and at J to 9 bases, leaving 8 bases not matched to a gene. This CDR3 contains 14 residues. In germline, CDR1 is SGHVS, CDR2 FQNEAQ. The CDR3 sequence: CASSFRDGGGAQYF. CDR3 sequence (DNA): TGTGCCAGCAGCTTCAGGGACGGCGGGGGGGCCCAGTACTTC.

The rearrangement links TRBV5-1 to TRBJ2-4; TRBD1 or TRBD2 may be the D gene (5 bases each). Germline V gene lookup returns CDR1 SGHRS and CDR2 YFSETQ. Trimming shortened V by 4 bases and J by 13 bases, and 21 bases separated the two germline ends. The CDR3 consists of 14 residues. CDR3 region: CASSPVQGAVIQYF. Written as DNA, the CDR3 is TGCGCCAGCAGCCCCGTCCAGGGAGCCGTTATCCAGTACTTC.

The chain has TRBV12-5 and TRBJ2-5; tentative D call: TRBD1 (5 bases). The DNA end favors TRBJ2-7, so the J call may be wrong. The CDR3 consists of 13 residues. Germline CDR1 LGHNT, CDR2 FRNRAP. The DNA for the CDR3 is TGTGCTAGTGGTTTAGACAGTACCTACGAGCAGTACTTC. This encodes CASGLDSTYEQYF.

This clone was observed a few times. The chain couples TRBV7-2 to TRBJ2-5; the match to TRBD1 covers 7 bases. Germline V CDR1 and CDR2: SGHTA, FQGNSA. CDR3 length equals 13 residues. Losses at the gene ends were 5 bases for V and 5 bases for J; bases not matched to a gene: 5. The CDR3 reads CASSQRGLETQYF. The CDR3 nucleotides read TGTGCCAGCAGCCAGAGGGGGCTCGAGACCCAGTACTTC.

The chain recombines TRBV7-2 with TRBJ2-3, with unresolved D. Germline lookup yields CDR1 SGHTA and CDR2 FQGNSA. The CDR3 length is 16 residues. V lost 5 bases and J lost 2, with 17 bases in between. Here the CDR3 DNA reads TGTGCCAGCAGCCCCCAATCTCGGACCGTCACAGATACGCAGTATTTT. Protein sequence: CASSPQSRTVTDTQYF. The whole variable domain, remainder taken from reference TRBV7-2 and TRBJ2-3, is GAGVSQSPSNKVTEKGKDVELRCDPISGHTALYWYRQSLGQGLEFLIYFQGNSAPDKSGLPSDRFSAERTGGSVSTLTIQRTQQEDSAVYLCASSPQSRTVTDTQYFGPGTRLTVL.

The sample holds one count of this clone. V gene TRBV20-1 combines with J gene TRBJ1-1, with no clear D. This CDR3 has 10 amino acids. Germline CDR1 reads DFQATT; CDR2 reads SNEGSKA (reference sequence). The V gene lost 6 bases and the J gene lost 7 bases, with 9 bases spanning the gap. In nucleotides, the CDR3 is TGCAGTGCGAATGACAATGAAGCTTTCTTT. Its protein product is CSANDNEAFF.